The 29 T cell receptor beta chains given below trace back to one sample, sequenced in a study of blood T cell repertoires in COVID-19. The protocol was immunoSEQ multiplex PCR, while the TCRdb copy is restricted to in-frame clones and leaves out a portion. The sample lists 350,000 to 450,000 clones, 80% to 90% seen once, with 2% to 2.5% in the top ten. Sequenced: peripheral blood. These receptors all stem from an older woman with COVID-19, enrolled during active disease.

The V gene is TRBV5-1, the J gene TRBJ1-2, with D perhaps matching TRBD1 (5 bases). The CDR3 is 13 amino acids. Trimming stripped 0 bases from V and 3 bases from J, with 6 bases between. Germline loops: CDR1 SGHRS, CDR2 YFSETQ. The CDR3 spells CASSLARDYGYTF. The CDR3 region has the DNA TGCGCCAGCAGCTTGGCCAGGGACTATGGCTACACCTTC.

A few counts support this clone. V gene TRBV6-5 combines with J gene TRBJ1-2; 8 bases match TRBD1. V trimming: 6 bases; J trimming: 4 bases; junction bases outside the gene matches: 7. This CDR3 is 14 amino acids long. Per germline, CDR1 MNHEY and CDR2 SVGAGI. The CDR3 protein is CASRETGALYGYTF. The CDR3 DNA is TGTGCCAGCAGAGAGACAGGGGCCCTCTATGGCTACACCTTC.

The rearrangement links TRBV9 to TRBJ2-3, with 8 bases that match TRBD2. Germline V CDR1 and CDR2: SGDLS, YYNGEE. This CDR3 comprises 14 residues. With 4 bases clipped from V and 1 base from J, the junction kept 2 bases outside the gene matches. CDR3 bases: TGTGCCAGCAGCCCGACTAGCGGCACAGATACGCAGTATTTT. This encodes CASSPTSGTDTQYF.

The chain employs TRBV9 and TRBJ2-4, with D hard to call. The germline gives CDR1 SGDLS, CDR2 YYNGEE. Trimming pared 3 bases from V and 0 bases from J, leaving 7 bases between. The length of the CDR3 is 14 residues. The DNA of the CDR3 is TGTGCCAGCAGCGCGCCGGGAGCCAAAAACATTCAGTACTTC. This gives the protein CASSAPGAKNIQYF.

The V gene is TRBV10-1, the J gene TRBJ1-5, with D unclear. V was shortened by 5 bases and J by 6 bases, with 11 bases between the two germline ends. The CDR3 is made up of 13 amino acids. Per the germline V gene, CDR1 is WNHNN and CDR2 is SYGVQD (reference sequence). The CDR3 loop is CASSPQAGQPQHF. CDR3 bases: TGCGCCAGCAGTCCCCAGGCCGGTCAGCCCCAGCATTTT.

The chain carries TRBV19 and TRBJ2-5, with 15 bases that match TRBD2. CDR1 is LNHDA and CDR2 is SQIVND in the germline V gene (reference sequence). This CDR3 contains 18 residues. Losses at the gene ends were 3 bases for V and 5 bases for J; bases not matched to a gene: 10. The CDR3 here is CASSIRTSGGAVWETQYF. The CDR3, as DNA: TGTGCCAGTAGTATCCGGACTAGCGGGGGGGCCGTGTGGGAGACCCAGTACTTC.

The chain recombines TRBV7-9 with TRBJ2-7; 9 positions agree with TRBD2. The CDR3 is 16 amino acids. The V and J ends lost 5 bases and 5 bases, in that order; junction bases with no gene match: 13. Germline loops: CDR1 SEHNR, CDR2 FQNEAQ (reference sequence). This CDR3 is CASSPPPGLADHEQYF. For the CDR3, the DNA is TGTGCCAGCAGCCCACCGCCGGGACTAGCCGACCACGAGCAGTACTTC.

The chain combines TRBV21-1 with TRBJ2-2; the table assigns TRBD1, which was not confirmed against the DNA. TRBV21-1 is a pseudogene. This CDR3 has 14 amino acids. CDR3 sequence reads: CASKTGGGTGELFF. The CDR3 DNA reads as TGTGCCAGCAAGACAGGGGGGGGCACCGGGGAGCTGTTTTTT.

The table lists this clone with a count of one. The chain recombines TRBV6-5 with TRBJ1-4, with D hard to call. CDR3 length: 16 amino acids. The germline V gene encodes CDR1 MNHEY and CDR2 SVGAGI. The ends were cut back, 2 bases at V and 0 bases at J, with 10 bases in the middle. This CDR3 is CASSYASGATNEKLFF. CDR3 DNA sequence: TGTGCCAGCAGTTACGCATCCGGGGCAACTAATGAAAAACTGTTTTTT.

The V call is TRBV19, the J call TRBJ1-5; 8 bases map to TRBD1. The germline V gene has CDR1 LNHDA and CDR2 SQIVND (reference sequence). V dropped 4 bases and J dropped 5; count of bases not matched to a gene: 7. There are 15 residues in the CDR3. The CDR3 DNA follows: TGTGCCAGTAGTACTTTGGACAGGGATTATCAGCCCCAGCATTTT. It encodes CASSTLDRDYQPQHF.

This chain joins TRBV10-3 and TRBJ1-1, with D possibly being TRBD1 (5 bases). The germline V gene has CDR1 ENHRY and CDR2 SYGVKD. Trimming removed 5 bases at V and 2 bases at J, with 9 bases between. CDR3 length equals 13 residues. The CDR3 is CAISSTVNTEAFF. DNA for the CDR3: TGTGCCATCAGTTCGACAGTAAACACTGAAGCTTTCTTT.

This chain connects TRBV7-3 to TRBJ1-5; 11 positions match TRBD1. The CDR3 covers 15 residues. The germline V gene encodes CDR1 SGHTA and CDR2 FQGTGA. Trimming cost V 2 bases and J 6 bases; bases outside gene matches: 3. This CDR3 reads CASSLDGTGGQPQHF. CDR3 DNA: TGTGCCAGCAGCTTAGACGGGACAGGGGGTCAGCCCCAGCATTTT. The complete variable domain, with remaining parts taken from reference TRBV7-3 and TRBJ1-5, reads GAGVSQTPSNKVTEKGKYVELRCDPISGHTALYWYRQSLGQGPEFLIYFQGTGAADDSGLPNDRFFAVRPEGSVSTLKIQRTERGDSAVYLCASSLDGTGGQPQHFGDGTRLSIL.

V is TRBV6-5 and J is TRBJ2-7; 8 bases align to TRBD1. The CDR3 spans 14 residues. V shed 8 bases, J shed 5 bases, and the junction held 11 bases outside the gene matches. Germline-derived CDR1 and CDR2 are MNHEY and SVGAGI. This CDR3 is CASSGTGRSNEQYF. The CDR3 DNA reads as TGTGCCAGCTCCGGGACAGGTCGTTCCAACGAGCAGTACTTC.

The V gene is TRBV7-2, the J gene TRBJ1-4, with TRBD1 matching 9 bases. J was trimmed by 8 bases and V by 5 bases; bases with no gene match: 6. Germline V gene lookup returns CDR1 SGHTA and CDR2 FQGNSA. CDR3 length: 14 residues. In DNA form, the CDR3 reads TGTGCCAGCAGCCAGGACAGGGGTGGCGAAAAACTGTTTTTT. Protein product: CASSQDRGGEKLFF.

This chain joins TRBV5-4 and TRBJ2-4; TRBD2 might be the D (7 bases). Germline CDR1 reads SGHNT; CDR2 reads YYREEE (reference sequence). This CDR3 has 18 amino acids. V was clipped by 4 bases and J by 3 bases, with 23 bases between them. This chain's CDR3 is CASSLVGSGAGVKNIQYF. The CDR3 DNA follows: TGTGCCAGCAGCCTGGTCGGTTCGGGGGCGGGGGTCAAAAACATTCAGTACTTC.

The chain uses TRBV7-8 and TRBJ2-7, with 7 bases lining up with TRBD2. The trim removed 1 base at V and 6 bases at J, leaving 3 bases unmatched. Germline assignment: CDR1 SGHVS and CDR2 FQNEAQ. The CDR3 sequence is 13 residues long. The CDR3: CASSLGRGVEQYF. The DNA for the CDR3 is TGTGCCAGCAGCTTAGGTCGGGGGGTCGAGCAGTACTTC.

V is TRBV4-1 and J is TRBJ2-5; maybe TRBD1 (6 bases). Germline V gene sequence: CDR1 MGHRA, CDR2 YSYEKL. The CDR3 contains 14 residues. V lost 1 base to trimming and J lost 5 bases, with 11 bases between them. In DNA, the CDR3 is TGCGCCAGCAGCCAAGCGGACAGAGAGGAGACCCAGTACTTC. Residues: CASSQADREETQYF.

The chain employs TRBV9 and TRBJ2-3, with D perhaps matching TRBD2 (5 bases). Trimming left V 3 bases short and J 2 bases short, with 7 bases between. The CDR3 consists of 13 residues. Germline CDR1 is SGDLS and CDR2 is YYNGEE. The CDR3 loop is CASSGRATDTQYF. In DNA form, the CDR3 reads TGTGCCAGCAGCGGGCGGGCCACAGATACGCAGTATTTT. The full variable domain, completed using reference TRBV9 and TRBJ2-3, is DSGVTQTPKHLITATGQRVTLRCSPRSGDLSVYWYQQSLDQGLQFLIQYYNGEERAKGNILERFSAQQFPDLHSELNLSSLELGDSALYFCASSGRATDTQYFGPGTRLTVL.

This clone appeared a few times. V gene TRBV4-1 combines with J gene TRBJ2-1; 7 bases map to TRBD2. The CDR3 spans 14 residues. Germline CDR1 is MGHRA and CDR2 is YSYEKL. Trimming cost V 1 base and J 6 bases; bases outside gene matches: 3. CDR3 in DNA: TGCGCCAGCAGCCAAGGGACTAGGGTCAATGAGCAGTTCTTC. It is translated as CASSQGTRVNEQFF.

The J gene is TRBJ1-2, the V gene TRBV29-1, with TRBD1 matching over 7 bases. CDR1 SQVTM and CDR2 ANQGSEA come from the germline V gene. Germline trimming cut 3 bases from V and 0 bases from J; bases unmatched to any gene: 10. This CDR3 spans 16 amino acids. The CDR3 region is CSVELGRQGANYGYTF. The CDR3 DNA is TGCAGCGTTGAGCTCGGTCGACAGGGAGCTAACTATGGCTACACCTTC. Looking up the rest from reference TRBV29-1 and TRBJ1-2 gives the full variable domain: SAVISQKPSRDICQRGTSLTIQCQVDSQVTMMFWYRQQPGQSLTLIATANQGSEATYESGFVIDKFPISRPNLTFSTLTVSNMSPEDSSIYLCSVELGRQGANYGYTFGSGTRLTVV.

The chain links TRBV6-5 to TRBJ1-5; the match to TRBD1 covers 8 bases. Germline V gene sequence: CDR1 MNHEY, CDR2 SVGAGI. Trimming cost V 8 bases and J 5 bases; bases outside gene matches: 8. The CDR3 totals 14 residues. CDR3 protein: CASLRGQGDQPQHF. The CDR3 DNA reads as TGTGCCAGCCTCAGGGGGCAAGGGGATCAGCCCCAGCATTTT.

J is TRBJ2-1 and V is TRBV2; 12 bases line up with TRBD2. The V gene end was trimmed by 4 bases and the J gene end by 4 bases; junction bases not matched to a gene: 8. From germline, CDR1 is SNHLY and CDR2 FYNNEI. CDR3 length: 17 residues. The CDR3 sequence: CASSVDPSGGVYNEQFF. The CDR3 bases are TGTGCCAGCAGTGTGGACCCTAGCGGGGGGGTTTACAATGAGCAGTTCTTC. The whole variable domain, filled in from reference TRBV2 and TRBJ2-1, reads EPEVTQTPSHQVTQMGQEVILRCVPISNHLYFYWYRQILGQKVEFLVSFYNNEISEKSEIFDDQFSVERPDGSNFTLKIRSTKLEDSAMYFCASSVDPSGGVYNEQFFGPGTRLTVL.

The rearrangement joins TRBV27 to TRBJ2-7, with D possibly being TRBD1 (6 bases). CDR3 length: 13 amino acids. Germline V lookup: CDR1 MNHEY, CDR2 SMNVEV (reference sequence). V was pared by 6 bases and J by 3 bases, with 12 bases between. The CDR3 spells CASSSSRGYEQYF. Here the CDR3 DNA reads TGTGCCAGCAGCTCCTCCAGGGGCTACGAGCAGTACTTC.

This clone came up once. This rearrangement joins TRBV6-6 to TRBJ1-1, with 8 bases lining up with TRBD1. CDR1 and CDR2 (germline): MNHNY, SVGAGI (reference sequence). The CDR3 consists of 14 residues. V trimming: 7 bases; J trimming: 5 bases; junction bases outside the gene matches: 9. CDR3 bases: TGTGCCAGCACCCCCCAGGGGGCAGGAACTGAAGCTTTCTTT. As protein: CASTPQGAGTEAFF.

The chain employs TRBV7-2 and TRBJ1-6; 7 nucleotides match TRBD1. The CDR3 is 15 residues long. V lost 6 bases to trimming and J lost 5 bases; unmatched junction nucleotides: 7. CDR1 is SGHTA, CDR2 FQGNSA, per germline. The CDR3 bases are TGTGCCAGCAGGACCCGGACAGGAGATAATTCACCCCTCCACTTT. Translated, it gives CASRTRTGDNSPLHF.

CDR3 nucleotides: TGCAGCGTTGAGGCAGGGCCCGTATCTACTGAAGCTTTCTTT. Its translation: CSVEAGPVSTEAFF. The rearrangement uses TRBV29-1 and TRBJ1-1; possible D gene TRBD1, 5 bases. This CDR3 is built from 14 residues. Germline CDR1 SQVTM, CDR2 ANQGSEA. Trimming shortened V by 3 bases and J by 5 bases, and 16 bases separated the two germline ends.

The rearrangement joins TRBV4-2 to TRBJ2-7; 8 bases line up with TRBD1. V dropped 4 bases and J dropped 3; count of bases not matched to a gene: 14. CDR1 and CDR2 from the germline V gene are LGHNA and YNFKEQ. The CDR3 is 17 amino acids. For the CDR3, the DNA is TGTGCCAGCAGCCGCGGGAACGGACAGGGCACAAACTACGAGCAGTACTTC. Translated: CASSRGNGQGTNYEQYF.

This clone came up once. V and J are TRBV5-4 and TRBJ1-1; D remains unclear. Germline V gene lookup returns CDR1 SGHNT and CDR2 YYREEE (reference sequence). CDR3 length: 12 amino acids. V was shortened by 0 bases and J by 5 bases, with 5 bases between the two germline ends. CDR3 DNA sequence: TGTGCCAGCAGCTTGGCCTTTACTGAAGCTTTCTTT. It translates to CASSLAFTEAFF. The full variable domain, with the rest looked up from reference TRBV5-4 and TRBJ1-1, is ETGVTQSPTHLIKTRGQQVTLRCSSQSGHNTVSWYQQALGQGPQFIFQYYREEENGRGNFPPRFSGLQFPNYSSELNVNALELDDSALYLCASSLAFTEAFFGQGTRLTVV.

J is TRBJ1-2 and V is TRBV2, with 8 bases aligning to TRBD1. CDR3 length: 14 residues. V lost 6 bases to trimming and J lost 2 bases; unmatched junction nucleotides: 5. Germline lookup yields CDR1 SNHLY and CDR2 FYNNEI. CDR3: CASSLTGGNYGYTF. For the CDR3, the DNA is TGTGCCAGCAGCCTCACAGGGGGGAACTATGGCTACACCTTC.